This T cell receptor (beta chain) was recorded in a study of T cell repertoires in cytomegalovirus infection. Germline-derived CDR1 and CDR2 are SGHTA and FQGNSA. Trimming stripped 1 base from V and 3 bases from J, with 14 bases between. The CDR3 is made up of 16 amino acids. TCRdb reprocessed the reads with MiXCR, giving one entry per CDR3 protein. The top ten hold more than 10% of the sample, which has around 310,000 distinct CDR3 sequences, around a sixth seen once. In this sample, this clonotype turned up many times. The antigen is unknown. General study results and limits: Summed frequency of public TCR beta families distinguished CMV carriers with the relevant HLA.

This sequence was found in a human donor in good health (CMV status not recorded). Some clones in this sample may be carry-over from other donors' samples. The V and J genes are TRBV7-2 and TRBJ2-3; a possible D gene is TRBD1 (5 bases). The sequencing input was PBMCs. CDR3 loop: CASSLGRSDSTDTQYF. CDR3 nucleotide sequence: TGTGCCAGCAGCTTAGGCCGCAGTGACAGTACAGATACGCAGTATTTT.